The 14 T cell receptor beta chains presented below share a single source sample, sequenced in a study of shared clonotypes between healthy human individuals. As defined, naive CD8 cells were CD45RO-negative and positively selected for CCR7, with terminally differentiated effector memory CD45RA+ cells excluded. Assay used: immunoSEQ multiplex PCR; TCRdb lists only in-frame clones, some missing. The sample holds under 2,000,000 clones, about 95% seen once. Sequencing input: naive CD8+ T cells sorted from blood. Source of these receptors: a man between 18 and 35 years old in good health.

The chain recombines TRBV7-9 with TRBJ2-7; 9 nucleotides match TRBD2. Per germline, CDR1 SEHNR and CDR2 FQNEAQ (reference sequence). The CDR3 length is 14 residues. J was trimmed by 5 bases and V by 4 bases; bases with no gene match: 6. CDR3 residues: CASSSGTSSNEQYF. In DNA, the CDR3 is TGTGCCAGCAGCTCCGGGACTAGCTCTAACGAGCAGTACTTC.

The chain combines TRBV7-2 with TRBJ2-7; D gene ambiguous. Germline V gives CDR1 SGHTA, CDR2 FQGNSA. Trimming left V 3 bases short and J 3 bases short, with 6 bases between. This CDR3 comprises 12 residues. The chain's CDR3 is CASSFGYYEQYF. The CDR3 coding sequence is TGTGCCAGCAGCTTTGGCTACTACGAGCAGTACTTC.

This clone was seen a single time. CDR3 sequence reads: CASRFSLQGLEETQYF. The CDR3 DNA sequence: TGTGCCAGCAGGTTTTCTTTACAGGGATTAGAGGAGACCCAGTACTTC. V is TRBV6-6 and J is TRBJ2-5; D is perhaps TRBD1 (6 bases). Germline V gene sequence: CDR1 MNHNY, CDR2 SVGAGI (reference sequence). The CDR3 covers 16 residues. Trimming stripped 6 bases from V and 5 bases from J, with 22 bases between.

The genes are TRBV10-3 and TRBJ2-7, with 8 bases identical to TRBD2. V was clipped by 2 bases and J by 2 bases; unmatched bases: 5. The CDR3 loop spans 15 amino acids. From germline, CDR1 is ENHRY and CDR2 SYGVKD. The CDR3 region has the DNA TGTGCCATCAGTGAGGAGCGGGAGATCCCCTACGAGCAGTACTTC. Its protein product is CAISEEREIPYEQYF.

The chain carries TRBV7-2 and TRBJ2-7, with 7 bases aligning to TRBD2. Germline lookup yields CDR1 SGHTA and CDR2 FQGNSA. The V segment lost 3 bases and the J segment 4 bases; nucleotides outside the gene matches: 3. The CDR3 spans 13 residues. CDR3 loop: CASSFGGMYEQYF. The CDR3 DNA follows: TGTGCCAGCAGCTTCGGGGGGATGTACGAGCAGTACTTC.

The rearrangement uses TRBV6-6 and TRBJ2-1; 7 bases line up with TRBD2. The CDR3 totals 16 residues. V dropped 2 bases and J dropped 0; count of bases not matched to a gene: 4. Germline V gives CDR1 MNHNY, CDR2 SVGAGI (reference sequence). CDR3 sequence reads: CASSYGGLTSYNEQFF. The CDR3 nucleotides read TGTGCCAGCAGTTACGGGGGACTAACCTCCTACAATGAGCAGTTCTTC.

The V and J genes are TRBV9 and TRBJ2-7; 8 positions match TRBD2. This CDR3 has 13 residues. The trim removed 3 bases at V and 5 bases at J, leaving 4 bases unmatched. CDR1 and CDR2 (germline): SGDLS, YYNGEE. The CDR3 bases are TGTGCCAGCAGCGGCGGGAGGTCACACGAGCAGTACTTC. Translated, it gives CASSGGRSHEQYF. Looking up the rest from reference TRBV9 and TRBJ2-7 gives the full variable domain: DSGVTQTPKHLITATGQRVTLRCSPRSGDLSVYWYQQSLDQGLQFLIQYYNGEERAKGNILERFSAQQFPDLHSELNLSSLELGDSALYFCASSGGRSHEQYFGPGTRLTVT.

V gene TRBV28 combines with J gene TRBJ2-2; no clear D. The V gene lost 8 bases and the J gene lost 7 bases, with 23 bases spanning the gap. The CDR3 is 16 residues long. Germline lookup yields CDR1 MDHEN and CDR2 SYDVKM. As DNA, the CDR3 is TGTGCCAGCCGCCGACGAGACACCGCCCTATACGGGGAGCTGTTTTTT. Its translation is CASRRRDTALYGELFF. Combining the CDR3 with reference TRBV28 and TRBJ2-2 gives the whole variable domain DVKVTQSSRYLVKRTGEKVFLECVQDMDHENMFWYRQDPGLGLRLIYFSYDVKMKEKGDIPEGYSVSREKKERFSLILESASTNQTSMYLCASRRRDTALYGELFFGEGSRLTVL.

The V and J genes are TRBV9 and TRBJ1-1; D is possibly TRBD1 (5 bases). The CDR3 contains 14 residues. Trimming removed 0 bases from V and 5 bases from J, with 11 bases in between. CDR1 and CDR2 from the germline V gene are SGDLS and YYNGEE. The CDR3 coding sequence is TGTGCCAGCAGCGTAGATTGGACAATGACTGAAGCTTTCTTT. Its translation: CASSVDWTMTEAFF.

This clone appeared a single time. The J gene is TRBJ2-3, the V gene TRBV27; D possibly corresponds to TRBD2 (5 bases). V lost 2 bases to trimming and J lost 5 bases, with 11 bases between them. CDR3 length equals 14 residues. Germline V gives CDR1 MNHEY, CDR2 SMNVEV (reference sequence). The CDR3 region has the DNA TGTGCCAGCAGTTTAGAGGGAAAGGGAGATACGCAGTATTTT. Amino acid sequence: CASSLEGKGDTQYF.

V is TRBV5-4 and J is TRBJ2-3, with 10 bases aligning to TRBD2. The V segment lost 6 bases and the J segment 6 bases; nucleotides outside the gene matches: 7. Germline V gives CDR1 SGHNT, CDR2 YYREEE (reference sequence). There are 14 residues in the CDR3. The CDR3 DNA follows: TGTGCCAGCACCTCGGGACTAGCGTCCGATACGCAGTATTTT. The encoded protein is CASTSGLASDTQYF. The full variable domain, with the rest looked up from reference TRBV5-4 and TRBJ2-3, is ETGVTQSPTHLIKTRGQQVTLRCSSQSGHNTVSWYQQALGQGPQFIFQYYREEENGRGNFPPRFSGLQFPNYSSELNVNALELDDSALYLCASTSGLASDTQYFGPGTRLTVL.

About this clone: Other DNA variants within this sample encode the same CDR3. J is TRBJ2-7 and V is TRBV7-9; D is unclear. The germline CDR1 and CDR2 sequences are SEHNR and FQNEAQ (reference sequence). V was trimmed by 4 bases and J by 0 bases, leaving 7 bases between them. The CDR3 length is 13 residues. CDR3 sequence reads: CASSSDGSYEQYF. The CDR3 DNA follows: TGTGCCAGCAGCTCCGACGGCTCCTACGAGCAGTACTTC.

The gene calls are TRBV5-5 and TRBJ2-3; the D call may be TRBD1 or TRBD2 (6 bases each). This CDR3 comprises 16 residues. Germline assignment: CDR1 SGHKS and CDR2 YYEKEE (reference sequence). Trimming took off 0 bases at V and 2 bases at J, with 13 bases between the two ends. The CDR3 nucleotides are TGTGCCAGCAGCTTGGCCTACGGGGGCGACACAGATACGCAGTATTTT. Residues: CASSLAYGGDTDTQYF.

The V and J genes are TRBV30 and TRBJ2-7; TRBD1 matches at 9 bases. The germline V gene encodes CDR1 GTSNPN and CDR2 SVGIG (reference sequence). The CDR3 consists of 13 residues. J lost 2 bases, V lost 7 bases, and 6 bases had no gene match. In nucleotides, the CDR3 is TGTGCCTCATTGGACAGGGGACCCTACGAGCAGTACTTC. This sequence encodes CASLDRGPYEQYF.